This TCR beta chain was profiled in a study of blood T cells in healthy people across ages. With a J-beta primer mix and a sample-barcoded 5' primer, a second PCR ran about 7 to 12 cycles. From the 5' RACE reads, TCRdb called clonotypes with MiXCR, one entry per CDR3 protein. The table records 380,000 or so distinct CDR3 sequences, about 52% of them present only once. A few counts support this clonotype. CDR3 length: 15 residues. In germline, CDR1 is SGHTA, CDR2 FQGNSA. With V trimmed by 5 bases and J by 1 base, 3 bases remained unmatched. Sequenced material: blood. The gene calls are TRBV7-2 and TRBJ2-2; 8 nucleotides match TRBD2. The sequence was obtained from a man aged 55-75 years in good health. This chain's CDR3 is CASSQSGGNTGELFF. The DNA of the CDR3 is TGTGCCAGCAGCCAAAGCGGGGGGAACACCGGGGAGCTGTTTTTT.